The 14 T cell receptor beta chains given below trace back to one sample, sequenced in a study of cytomegalovirus exposure and HLA in healthy donors. This table comes from immunoSEQ multiplex PCR, and its TCRdb copy is limited to in-frame clones, with some not included. The table includes 95,000 to 150,000 clones, about 93% detected once. The specimen was PBMCs. These receptor sequences come from a woman aged 18-30 years in good health and CMV-seronegative.

The chain links TRBV6-1 to TRBJ1-2, with 9 bases lining up with TRBD1. CDR3 length: 15 residues. Looked up from germline, CDR1 is MNHNS and CDR2 is SASEGT. V shed 1 base, J shed 4 bases, and the junction held 4 bases outside the gene matches. DNA of the CDR3: TGTGCCAGCAGTGAAGGGGGACAGGGTATCTATGGCTACACCTTC. This gives the protein CASSEGGQGIYGYTF.

The rearrangement joins TRBV4-2 to TRBJ2-1; TRBD2 agrees at 8 bases. Unmatched junction bases numbered 11, after V lost 3 bases and J lost 4 bases. The CDR3 contains 17 residues. Per the germline V gene, CDR1 is LGHNA and CDR2 is YNFKEQ. CDR3 nucleotides: TGTGCCAGCAGCCACACCCCCTTAGCGGGGCCATACAATGAGCAGTTCTTC. Encoded protein: CASSHTPLAGPYNEQFF.

The chain joins TRBV5-6 to TRBJ2-5, with 7 nucleotides matching TRBD1. V gave up 3 bases and J gave up 5 bases; unmatched junction bases: 10. The germline gives CDR1 SGHDT, CDR2 YYEEEE. The CDR3 is 15 residues long. DNA of the CDR3: TGTGCCAGCAGCTCTCTACCGGACAGGAGGGAGACCCAGTACTTC. Its translation is CASSSLPDRRETQYF.

The chain recombines TRBV10-1 with TRBJ2-2; maybe TRBD1 (6 bases). This CDR3 is 12 amino acids long. Germline V gives CDR1 WNHNN, CDR2 SYGVQD (reference sequence). V shed 6 bases and J shed 5 bases, with 7 bases lying between them. CDR3 DNA sequence: TGCGCCAGCAGACAGGGAACCGGGGAGCTGTTTTTT. It codes for CASRQGTGELFF.

CDR3 nucleotide sequence: TGTGCCAGCCTCGAAACAGGGTTGGACACTGAAGCTTTCTTT. It codes for CASLETGLDTEAFF. The chain has TRBV18 and TRBJ1-1, with D possibly matching TRBD1 (6 bases). The CDR3 sequence is 14 residues long. Trimming shortened V by 8 bases and J by 3 bases, and 16 bases separated the two germline ends. Germline V CDR1 and CDR2: KGHSH, LQKENI.

The V and J genes are TRBV28 and TRBJ1-3; D might be TRBD1 (5 bases). The CDR3 totals 13 residues. Germline CDR1 reads MDHEN; CDR2 reads SYDVKM. The V and J ends lost 5 bases and 4 bases respectively, with 9 bases between them. This CDR3 is CASSRQWGNTIYF. CDR3 nucleotide sequence: TGTGCCAGCAGTCGACAGTGGGGAAACACCATATATTTT.

The J gene is TRBJ1-4, the V gene TRBV7-8, with D maybe TRBD1 (5 bases). V gave up 5 bases and J gave up 4 bases, with 11 bases separating them. Germline V lookup: CDR1 SGHVS, CDR2 FQNEAQ. The CDR3 loop spans 14 amino acids. In DNA, the CDR3 is TGTGCCAGCAGCCAGGACAATGGTAATGAAAAACTGTTTTTT. Residues: CASSQDNGNEKLFF.

This chain links TRBV5-6 with TRBJ2-7, with D perhaps matching TRBD2 (7 bases). The V end was cut by 1 base, the J end by 7 bases, with 15 bases between. Germline V CDR1 and CDR2: SGHDT, YYEEEE. This CDR3 has 14 residues. The CDR3 loop is CASSLRRGGGEQYF. The CDR3 nucleotides are TGTGCCAGCAGCTTGCGCAGGGGAGGGGGAGAGCAGTACTTC.

V and J are TRBV10-2 and TRBJ2-3; 13 nucleotides align to TRBD2. Germline V CDR1 and CDR2: WSHSY, SAAADI. The J segment lost 0 bases and the V segment lost 6 bases, leaving 6 bases of the junction unmatched. This CDR3 region has 17 residues. Here the CDR3 reads CASSGLAGESSTDTQYF. In DNA form, the CDR3 reads TGCGCCAGCAGCGGACTAGCGGGAGAGTCTAGCACAGATACGCAGTATTTT.

This chain links TRBV6-6 with TRBJ2-3, with D unresolved. Germline CDR1 MNHNY, CDR2 SVGAGI (reference sequence). The CDR3 runs 14 residues. The germline V and J ends were trimmed by 1 base and 4 bases, with 9 bases remaining between them. The CDR3 DNA reads as TGTGCCAGCAGTTACTACGGTGAGGCAGATACGCAGTATTTT. Protein: CASSYYGEADTQYF.

This chain uses TRBV5-1 with TRBJ2-7; 9 bases map to TRBD2. V was clipped by 0 bases and J by 2 bases; unmatched bases: 6. Germline V lookup: CDR1 SGHRS, CDR2 YFSETQ. The CDR3 sequence is 16 residues long. CDR3 sequence (DNA): TGCGCCAGCAGCTTGGATCAGGCGGGAGGGGCCTACGAGCAGTACTTC. Translating it yields CASSLDQAGGAYEQYF.

The rearrangement links TRBV11-2 to TRBJ2-7; the match to TRBD2 covers 9 bases. With 7 bases clipped from V and 2 bases from J, the junction kept 15 bases outside the gene matches. The germline gives CDR1 SGHAT, CDR2 FQNNGV. This CDR3 has 17 residues. As DNA, the CDR3 is TGTGCCAGCACCCAATCCGCCCTACTAGCGGGTGCCTACGAGCAGTACTTC. This codes for CASTQSALLAGAYEQYF.

The rearrangement joins TRBV11-1 to TRBJ2-7; 7 bases are a match to TRBD2. V lost 5 bases, J lost 2 bases, and 6 bases stayed unmatched. Germline CDR1 and CDR2: SGHAT and FQDESV (reference sequence). The CDR3 is 14 amino acids. Here the CDR3 reads CASSPREGPYEQYF. CDR3 DNA sequence: TGTGCCAGCAGCCCGAGGGAGGGCCCCTACGAGCAGTACTTC.

This clone appeared once. CDR3 sequence (DNA): TGTGCCAGCAGCTTGGCTACTAGCGGGAGCACAGATACGCAGTATTTT. Residues: CASSLATSGSTDTQYF. The chain recombines TRBV11-2 with TRBJ2-3, with TRBD2 identical over 9 bases. The germline gives CDR1 SGHAT, CDR2 FQNNGV. J lost 0 bases, V lost 3 bases, and 4 bases had no gene match. The CDR3 is made up of 16 amino acids.